This is a list of T cell receptor beta chains from one sample in a study of blood T cell repertoires in COVID-19. The repertoire was sequenced with immunoSEQ multiplex PCR; TCRdb's copy has only in-frame clones and lacks some. The sample includes about 170,000 clones, less than 90% seen only once; the top ten take 14%. Sequences were obtained from peripheral blood. The receptors were gathered from a woman in her seventies with COVID-19, enrolled during active disease. CDR3s include the opening cysteine and the closing phenylalanine or tryptophan. The D gene is left open where the match is weak. Only part of the rows carry a size: once, few, many, or a class if the clone is expanded.

TRBJ2-4 | TRBV6-6 | few | NA | TGTGCCAGCAGTTACGAGGGTTTCGCCAAAAACATTCAGTACTTC | CASSYEGFAKNIQYF
TRBJ2-1 | TRBV27 | NA | TRBD1 | TGTGCCAGCAGACCGTCAGGGGGCTCCTCCTCATCCTCCCCGTTCTTC | CASRPSGGSSSSSPFF
TRBJ2-1 | TRBV3-1/TRBV3-2 | NA | NA | TGTGCCAGCAGCCACCCTCCTAGCTATGAGCAGTTCTTC | CASSHPPSYEQFF
TRBJ2-2 | TRBV12-5 | NA | TRBD1 | TGTGCTAGTGGTCCAAAACGAGTTGACAGGGGGAAATGGGGCACCGGGGAGCTGTTTTTT | CASGPKRVDRGKWGTGELFF
TRBJ2-2 | TRBV7-3 | NA | NA | TGTGCCAGCAGCTTAATCGGCGGGGAGAACACCGGGGAGCTGTTTTTT | CASSLIGGENTGELFF
TRBJ1-3 | TRBV19 | few | TRBD1 | TGTGCCAGCAGGGGACAGTTCTCTGGAAACACCATATATTTT | CASRGQFSGNTIYF
TRBJ1-2 | TRBV29-1 | NA | NA | TGCAGCGTTGTTAGGTCCGGGGGGTTTGGCTACACCTTC | CSVVRSGGFGYTF
TRBJ1-5 | TRBV6-5 | few | NA | TGTGCCAGCAGTCCACAAATTAATCAGCCCCAGCATTTT | CASSPQINQPQHF
TRBJ2-4 | TRBV19 | NA | TRBD2 | TGTGCCAGTAGTACCCCCTCGGGAGGCCAGAGGGACATTCAGTACTTC | CASSTPSGGQRDIQYF
TRBJ1-1 | TRBV6-5 | NA | NA | TGTGCCGGCCAGGACAGAATGAACACTGAAGCTTTCTTT | CAGQDRMNTEAFF
TRBJ1-5 | TRBV28 | few | NA | TGTGCCAGCAGTTTCAGGGCCGAAACGCAGCCCCAGCATTTT | CASSFRAETQPQHF